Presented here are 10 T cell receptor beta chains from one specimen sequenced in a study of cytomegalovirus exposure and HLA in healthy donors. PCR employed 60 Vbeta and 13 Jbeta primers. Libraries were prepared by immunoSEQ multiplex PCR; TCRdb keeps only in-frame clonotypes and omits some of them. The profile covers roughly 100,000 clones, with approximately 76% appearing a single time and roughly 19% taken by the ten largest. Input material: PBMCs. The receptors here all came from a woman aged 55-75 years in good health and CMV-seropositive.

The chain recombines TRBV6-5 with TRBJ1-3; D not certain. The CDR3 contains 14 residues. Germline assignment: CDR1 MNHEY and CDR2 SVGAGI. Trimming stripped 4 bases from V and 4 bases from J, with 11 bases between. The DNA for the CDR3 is TGTGCCAGCAGTTCGTCTCCCTCCGGAAACACCATATATTTT. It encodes CASSSSPSGNTIYF.

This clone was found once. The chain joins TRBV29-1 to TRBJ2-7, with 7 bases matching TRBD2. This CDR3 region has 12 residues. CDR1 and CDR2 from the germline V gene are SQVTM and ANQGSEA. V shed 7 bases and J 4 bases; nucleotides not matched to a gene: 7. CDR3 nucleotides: TGCAGCGCCGGGGGGAGTGGTTACGAGCAGTACTTC. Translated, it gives CSAGGSGYEQYF.

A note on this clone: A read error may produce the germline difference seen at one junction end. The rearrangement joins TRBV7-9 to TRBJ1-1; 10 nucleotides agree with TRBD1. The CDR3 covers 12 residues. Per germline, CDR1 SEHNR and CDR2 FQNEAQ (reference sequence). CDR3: CSSSFSGQGTFF. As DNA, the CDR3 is TGTTCCAGCAGCTTCTCGGGACAGGGGACTTTCTTT.

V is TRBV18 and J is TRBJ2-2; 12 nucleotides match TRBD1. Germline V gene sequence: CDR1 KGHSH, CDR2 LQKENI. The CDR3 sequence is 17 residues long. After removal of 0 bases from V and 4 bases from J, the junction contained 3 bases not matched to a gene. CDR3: CASSPPGTGGFTGELFF. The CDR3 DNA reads TGTGCCAGCTCACCACCCGGGACAGGGGGCTTCACCGGGGAGCTGTTTTTT.

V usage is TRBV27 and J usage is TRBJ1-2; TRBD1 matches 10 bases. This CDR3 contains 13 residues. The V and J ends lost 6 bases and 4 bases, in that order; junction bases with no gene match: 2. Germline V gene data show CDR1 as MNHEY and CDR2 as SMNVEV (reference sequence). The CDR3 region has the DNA TGTGCCAGCAGGAGGACAGGGGGCTATGGCTACACCTTC. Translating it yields CASRRTGGYGYTF.

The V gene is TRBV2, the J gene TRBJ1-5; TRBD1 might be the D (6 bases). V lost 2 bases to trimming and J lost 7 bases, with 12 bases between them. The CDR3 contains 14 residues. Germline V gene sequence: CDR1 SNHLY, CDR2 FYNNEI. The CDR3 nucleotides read TGTGCCAGCAGTGAAATACAGGGCGCCCAGCCCCAGCATTTT. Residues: CASSEIQGAQPQHF.

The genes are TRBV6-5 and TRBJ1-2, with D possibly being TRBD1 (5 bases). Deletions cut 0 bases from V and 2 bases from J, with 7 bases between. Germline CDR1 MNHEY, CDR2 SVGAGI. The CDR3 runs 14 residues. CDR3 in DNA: TGTGCCAGCAGTTACTCGAGACAGAACTATGGCTACACCTTC. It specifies CASSYSRQNYGYTF.

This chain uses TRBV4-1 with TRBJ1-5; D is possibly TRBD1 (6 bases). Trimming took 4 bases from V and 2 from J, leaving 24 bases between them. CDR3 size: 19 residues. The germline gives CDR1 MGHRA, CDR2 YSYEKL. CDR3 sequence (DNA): TGCGCCAGCAGCCCAAGATATGGACAGCTACGAGGAGGCAATCAGCCCCAGCATTTT. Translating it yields CASSPRYGQLRGGNQPQHF.

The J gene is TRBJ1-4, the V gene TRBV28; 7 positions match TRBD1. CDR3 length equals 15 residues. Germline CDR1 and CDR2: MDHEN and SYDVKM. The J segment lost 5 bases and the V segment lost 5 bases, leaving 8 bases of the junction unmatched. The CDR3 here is CASSTRQGLNEKLFF. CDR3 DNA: TGTGCCAGCAGTACCCGACAGGGCCTCAATGAAAAACTGTTTTTT.

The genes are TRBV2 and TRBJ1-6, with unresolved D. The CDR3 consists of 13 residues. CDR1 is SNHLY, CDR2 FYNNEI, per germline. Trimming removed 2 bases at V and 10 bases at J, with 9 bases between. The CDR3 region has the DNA TGTGCCAGCAGTGAAAACGGGGTGTCACCCCTCCACTTT. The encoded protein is CASSENGVSPLHF.